The clone carrying this TCR beta chain was seen many times. The antigen remains unidentified. The junction had 11 bases not matched to a gene; V was cut back by 6 bases and J by 2 bases. The CDR3 is 16 residues long. From germline, CDR1 is SGHVS and CDR2 FQNEAQ. The sample belongs to a study of T cell repertoires in cytomegalovirus infection. MiXCR, applied by TCRdb to the reads, yields one record per CDR3 protein. Of around 100,000 distinct CDR3 sequences in the sample, approximately 15% are singletons; the top ten hold around 8.2%. Study-level findings and limits: CMV-specific TCR beta clonotypes restricted by HLA-C dominated the ex vivo response. Cumulated frequencies of public TCR beta families served to identify carriers of CMV plus the relevant HLA.

Material for sequencing was PBMCs. The genes are TRBV7-8 and TRBJ2-3; 7 nucleotides align to TRBD2. The receptor was derived from a human donor in good health (CMV status not recorded). Some clones in this sample may be carry-over from other donors' samples. The CDR3 nucleotides read TGTGCCAGCAGGGTGAGCGGGACCTACCCCACAGATACGCAGTATTTT. Its translation is CASRVSGTYPTDTQYF.